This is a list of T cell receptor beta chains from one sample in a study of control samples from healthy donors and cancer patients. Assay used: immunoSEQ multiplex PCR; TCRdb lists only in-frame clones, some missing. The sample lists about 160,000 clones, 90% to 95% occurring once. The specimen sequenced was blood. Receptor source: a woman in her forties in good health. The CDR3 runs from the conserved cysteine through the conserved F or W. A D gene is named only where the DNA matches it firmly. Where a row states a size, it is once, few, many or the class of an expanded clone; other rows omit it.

TGTGCCAGCAGCGTAGGTCCAGGGGGAAGGGGCACTGAAGCTTTCTTT,CASSVGPGGRGTEAFF,TRBV9,TRBD1,16,.,TRBJ1-1
TGTGCCAGCAGTCCTCGGACAGCCTCCTACGAGCAGTACTTC,CASSPRTASYEQYF,TRBV27,.,14,.,TRBJ2-7
TGTGCCAGCAGGGGGGACCCAGATACGCAGTATTTT,CASRGDPDTQYF,TRBV12-3/TRBV12-4,.,12,.,TRBJ2-3
TGTGCCAGCAGCTACGGACAAGGGGGGGACACTGAAGCTTTCTTT,CASSYGQGGDTEAFF,TRBV7-9,.,15,.,TRBJ1-1
TGTGCCAGCAGCGACCGGGACTCCACTGAAGCTTTCTTT,CASSDRDSTEAFF,TRBV7-6,.,13,.,TRBJ1-1
TGTGCCTGGGGGGGAAGGGCAGGGCCGCGTAGCGGCTACACCTTC,CAWGGRAGPRSGYTF,TRBV30,.,15,once,TRBJ1-2
TGTGCCATCAGTGAGTCAGAGGCGGGAGTAGTAGATGAGCAGTTCTTC,CAISESEAGVVDEQFF,TRBV10-3,TRBD2,16,.,TRBJ2-1
TGTGCCAGCAGCTTGGGGTTTGGTCAGCCCCAGCATTTT,CASSLGFGQPQHF,TRBV7-6,.,13,.,TRBJ1-5
TGTGCCAGTAGTATCACCAGGGTCGACGAGCAGTACTTC,CASSITRVDEQYF,TRBV19,.,13,.,TRBJ2-7
TGCGCCAGCAGCCCGCAGCCGGGACAGGGGAAAGATACGCAGTATTTT,CASSPQPGQGKDTQYF,TRBV5-1,TRBD1,16,.,TRBJ2-3
TGTGCCAGCAGTTACTCGTGGGGACAAGAGACCCAGTACTTC,CASSYSWGQETQYF,TRBV6-6,.,14,.,TRBJ2-5
TGTGCCATCAGTGAGTCCGGCAGGGAGAATCAGCCCCAGCATTTT,CAISESGRENQPQHF,TRBV10-3,.,15,.,TRBJ1-5
TGCGCCAGCAGTCAATCTGCGGGACACCGGGGAGCTGTTTTT,CASSQSAGHRGAVF,TRBV23-1,.,14,.,TRBJ2-2
TGTGCCAGCAGTTCAGGGCTGAGCTCCTATAATTCACCCCTCCACTTT,CASSSGLSSYNSPLHF,TRBV5-8,.,16,.,TRBJ1-6
TGTGCCAGCAGGTCCGTAGATCGAAACACCATATATTTT,CASRSVDRNTIYF,TRBV5-6,.,13,.,TRBJ1-3
TGCGCCAGCAGCGAAAGCGGACTCTACAATGAGCAGTTCTTC,CASSESGLYNEQFF,TRBV4-3,.,14,.,TRBJ2-1
TGTGCCAGCCGGACTAGCGGGGAACCAAGAGAGACCCAGTACTTC,CASRTSGEPRETQYF,TRBV19,TRBD2,15,.,TRBJ2-5
TGTGCCAGCAGCGCCCTAGCCGAGCTAGATACGCAGTATTTT,CASSALAELDTQYF,TRBV9,.,14,.,TRBJ2-3
TGTGCCAGCAGCACGGACCGAGGACTAGCGGGGGCCTACGAGCAGTACTTC,CASSTDRGLAGAYEQYF,TRBV5-4,TRBD2,17,.,TRBJ2-7
TGTGCCATCAGTTATGGGGATCTGAACACTGAAGCTTTCTTT,CAISYGDLNTEAFF,TRBV10-3,.,14,.,TRBJ1-1
TGTGCCAGCAGCAAAGTGATAGAGGGCCCAGATACGCAGTATTTT,CASSKVIEGPDTQYF,TRBV21-1,.,15,.,TRBJ2-3
TGTGCCAGCAGCCCCGGGCGGACTGTTACCTCCTACAATGAGCAGTTCTTC,CASSPGRTVTSYNEQFF,TRBV7-2,.,17,.,TRBJ2-1
TGTGCCAGCAGCGCCACAGGGGGCTCCTATAATTCACCCCTCCACTTT,CASSATGGSYNSPLHF,TRBV9,TRBD1,16,.,TRBJ1-6
TGTGCCAGCAGCCAAGTCCAACAGGGTATGACTGAAGCTTTCTTT,CASSQVQQGMTEAFF,TRBV4-2,.,15,.,TRBJ1-1
TGTGCTAGTGGTTTAGGGAATGGCCCAGGGGTTGAAAAACTGTTTTTT,CASGLGNGPGVEKLFF,TRBV12-5,.,16,.,TRBJ1-4
TGTGCCAGCAGTGCTAGGGGGGTTCCTAACTATGGCTACACCTTC,CASSARGVPNYGYTF,TRBV2,.,15,.,TRBJ1-2
TGTGCTAGTGGTTTGGGACAGGGGGCTGATGAAGCTTTCTTT,CASGLGQGADEAFF,TRBV12-5,TRBD1,14,.,TRBJ1-1
TGTGCCAGCAGTTTGAGCTCTGGAAACACCATATATTTT,CASSLSSGNTIYF,TRBV12-3/TRBV12-4,.,13,few,TRBJ1-3
TGTGCCAGCAGACGGGACAACTCTGGAAACACCATATATTTT,CASRRDNSGNTIYF,TRBV27,.,14,.,TRBJ1-3
TGTGCCAGCAGGAGGGTTGGCAATCAGCCCCAGCATTTT,CASRRVGNQPQHF,TRBV2,.,13,.,TRBJ1-5
TGTGCCAGCAGCTTTACGGGGGCCTACAATGAGCAGTTCTTC,CASSFTGAYNEQFF,TRBV7-9,.,14,.,TRBJ2-1
TGCAGCTCACGTGGGCCCGTGGGGACTGAAGCTTTCTTT,CSSRGPVGTEAFF,TRBV29-1,.,13,.,TRBJ1-1
TGTGCCAGTAGTACCAATAGACCACAGGGAGGAGTGGGTGGCTACACCTTC,CASSTNRPQGGVGGYTF,TRBV19,.,17,.,TRBJ1-2
TGTGCCAGCAGCCCCTCACAGGGAGGAAGTGAAAAACTGTTTTTT,CASSPSQGGSEKLFF,TRBV3-1/TRBV3-2,.,15,.,TRBJ1-4
TGTGCCACCTACCGTGACGGACACTCTGGAAACACCATATATTTT,CATYRDGHSGNTIYF,TRBV10-3,.,15,.,TRBJ1-3
TGTGCCAGCACCAAGACAGGTCCTGGAAACACCATATATTTT,CASTKTGPGNTIYF,TRBV5-8,.,14,.,TRBJ1-3
TGTGCCTGGGCGTCGGGGGCCAACGTCCTGACTTTC,CAWASGANVLTF,TRBV30,.,12,.,TRBJ2-6
TGTGCCAGCAGCCAGGGACTAGGAATCTACGAGCAGTACTTC,CASSQGLGIYEQYF,TRBV3-1/TRBV3-2,TRBD2,14,once,TRBJ2-7
TGCAGTGCTAGCTCTGGGACCCAGTACTTC,CSASSGTQYF,TRBV20-1,.,10,once,TRBJ2-5
TGCGCCAGCAGCAATGTCGTAGCTGGGACAGGGAATTGGGAGCAGTACTTC,CASSNVVAGTGNWEQYF,TRBV5-1,TRBD1,17,.,TRBJ2-7
TGCGCCAGCAGCGGTACCTTCGCCCGGACAGGGACATACTTC,CASSGTFARTGTYF,TRBV5-1,TRBD1,14,.,TRBJ2-5
TGTGCCAGTAGTATAATGGCAGGGGGGCCCGGGGAGCTGTTTTTT,CASSIMAGGPGELFF,TRBV19,.,15,.,TRBJ2-2
TGTGCCAGCAGCCAAGATGCCCTCACAGAGGTCGGGAGAAACACCATATATTTT,CASSQDALTEVGRNTIYF,TRBV3-1/TRBV3-2,.,18,.,TRBJ1-3
TGTGCCATCAGTGGAGGCGACCACTCTGGGGCCAACGTCCTGACTTTC,CAISGGDHSGANVLTF,TRBV10-3,.,16,.,TRBJ2-6
TGTGCCAGCAGCGAAGGGGGGACAACTGGGGCCAACGTCCTGACTTTC,CASSEGGTTGANVLTF,TRBV6-4,.,16,.,TRBJ2-6
TGTGCCAGCAGCGATTCCCCACAGGACTCTGGAAACACCATATATTTT,CASSDSPQDSGNTIYF,TRBV9,.,16,once,TRBJ1-3
TGTGCCAGTAGCCGGACTAGCGGGGGGTTTCGATACAATGAGCAGTTCTTC,CASSRTSGGFRYNEQFF,TRBV19,TRBD2,17,.,TRBJ2-1
TGTGCCAGCAGTCGAGGACAGGGGGTCGGGGATACGCAGTATTTT,CASSRGQGVGDTQYF,TRBV7-2,TRBD1,15,.,TRBJ2-3
TGTGCCAGCAGTTACAGGCCGAACTATGGCTACACCTTC,CASSYRPNYGYTF,TRBV6-2/TRBV6-3,.,13,.,TRBJ1-2
TGTGCCACCCGGGACACCGGATCTTCTAACTATGGCTACACCTTC,CATRDTGSSNYGYTF,TRBV6-4,.,15,.,TRBJ1-2
TGTGCCAGCAGTTTATCGGCTAGCGGAGCCTACAATGAGCAGTTCTTC,CASSLSASGAYNEQFF,TRBV28,TRBD2,16,.,TRBJ2-1
TGCAGCGTTGAAACAGAGAGCTCCTACGAGCAGTACTTC,CSVETESSYEQYF,TRBV29-1,.,13,.,TRBJ2-7
TGTGCCAGCAGCACCAACGGAGGAAGGAGCTCCTACGAGCAGTACTTC,CASSTNGGRSSYEQYF,TRBV5-4,.,16,.,TRBJ2-7
TGCGCCAGCAGCCAGAACGCCGTCTCTGGAAACACCATATATTTT,CASSQNAVSGNTIYF,TRBV4-1,.,15,.,TRBJ1-3
TGTGCCAGCAGCCCCTTGGAGAGTCACGAGCAGTACTTC,CASSPLESHEQYF,TRBV13,.,13,.,TRBJ2-7